This T cell receptor (beta chain) originates from a study of blood T cell repertoires in COVID-19. Background on the study: Acute and convalescent COVID-19 samples came from the United States, Italy and Spain. Sources were T cells, B-cell-depleted T cells, or PBMCs; the material itself was cDNA or gDNA.

Germline V gives CDR1 DFQATT, CDR2 SNEGSKA (reference sequence). The CDR3 loop spans 11 amino acids. Per the original methods: Estimation of nucleated cell counts was performed using reference gene primer amplification. The data were produced by immunoSEQ multiplex PCR, yet TCRdb's version contains in-frame clones alone and is incomplete. Clone size and the V and J calls come from that table; the DNA yielded D and trimming. Of over 250,000 clones detected, 89% appear once; the ten largest clones hold under 15%. The chain uses TRBV20-1 and TRBJ1-2; tentatively, D is TRBD1 (5 bases). Sequencing was carried out using peripheral blood. The sequence was collected from a woman in her sixties with acute or convalescent COVID-19. The CDR3 region has the DNA TGCCTCCGGGGGACGGCATATGGCTACACCTTC. Translation: CLRGTAYGYTF.